A selection of T cell receptor beta chains follows, all from one sample in a study of CD8+ T cells in alopecia areata. TCRdb keeps only in-frame clones here, not all; method: immunoSEQ multiplex PCR. The table lists a few hundred thousand clones, roughly two fifths of them singletons. The specimen was CD4+ T cells sorted from blood, collected at approximately week 30, from a patient treated with tofacitinib. These receptors all come from a human donor with alopecia areata. The CDR3 runs from the conserved cysteine through the conserved F or W. Fields, in order: CDR3 DNA, CDR3 protein, clone size, V gene, D gene, J gene. A D gene is named only where the DNA matches it firmly. Size is stated for part of the rows, as once, few or many counts, or as a class when the clone is expanded.

CDR3 DNA: TGTGCCAGCAGCCAAAAAACCAGGAGAACAGATACGCAGTATTTT
CDR3 protein: CASSQKTRRTDTQYF
clone size: -
V gene: TRBV5-4
D gene: -
J gene: TRBJ2-3

CDR3 DNA: TGTGCCAGCATCCGACCCACAGGACGCTACGAGCAGTACTTC
CDR3 protein: CASIRPTGRYEQYF
clone size: -
V gene: TRBV6-1
D gene: -
J gene: TRBJ2-7

CDR3 DNA: TGCGCCAGCAGCTTATTTACGGGGCCGACGGGAGACACTGAAGCTTTCTTT
CDR3 protein: CASSLFTGPTGDTEAFF
clone size: few
V gene: TRBV5-1
D gene: -
J gene: TRBJ1-1

CDR3 DNA: TGTGCCACCAGCAGAGATCGTTTTCGTTGGGTTTTC
CDR3 protein: CATSRDRFRWVF
clone size: -
V gene: TRBV15
D gene: -
J gene: TRBJ2-7

CDR3 DNA: TGTGCCAGCAACGGACAGGGGGCCGGGGAGACCCAGTACTTC
CDR3 protein: CASNGQGAGETQYF
clone size: -
V gene: TRBV7-2
D gene: TRBD1
J gene: TRBJ2-5

CDR3 DNA: TGTGCCTGGAGTGTAACAGGGGCCACCGGGGAGCTGTTTTTT
CDR3 protein: CAWSVTGATGELFF
clone size: few
V gene: TRBV30
D gene: TRBD1
J gene: TRBJ2-2

CDR3 DNA: TGCGCCAGCAGCTTTACAGGGGGCTCCTACAATGAGCAGTTCTTC
CDR3 protein: CASSFTGGSYNEQFF
clone size: -
V gene: TRBV5-1
D gene: TRBD1
J gene: TRBJ2-1

CDR3 DNA: TGCGCCAGCAGCTGGACACCTAATGAAAAACTGTTTTTT
CDR3 protein: CASSWTPNEKLFF
clone size: -
V gene: TRBV5-1
D gene: -
J gene: TRBJ1-4

CDR3 DNA: TGTGCCAGCAGTGAAATTTGGGGGAGGGCTAACTATGGCTACACCTTC
CDR3 protein: CASSEIWGRANYGYTF
clone size: few
V gene: TRBV2
D gene: -
J gene: TRBJ1-2

CDR3 DNA: TGCGCCAGCAGCTTGTCGTCAGCGGCTTTCTACGAGCAGTACTTC
CDR3 protein: CASSLSSAAFYEQYF
clone size: -
V gene: TRBV5-1
D gene: -
J gene: TRBJ2-7

CDR3 DNA: TGTGCCAGCAGCACTCAGGGATTTTCTAACTATGGCTACACCTTC
CDR3 protein: CASSTQGFSNYGYTF
clone size: -
V gene: TRBV7-2
D gene: -
J gene: TRBJ1-2

CDR3 DNA: TGTGCCAGTAGTAGGACAGGGACCTACGAGCAGTACTTC
CDR3 protein: CASSRTGTYEQYF
clone size: many
V gene: TRBV19
D gene: TRBD1
J gene: TRBJ2-7

CDR3 DNA: TGCAGTGCTACAGGGTCAGATGGCTACACCTTC
CDR3 protein: CSATGSDGYTF
clone size: -
V gene: TRBV20-1
D gene: -
J gene: TRBJ1-2

CDR3 DNA: TGTGCCAGCAGCCCGGGGGGCAGGGAAGCTTTCTTT
CDR3 protein: CASSPGGREAFF
clone size: -
V gene: TRBV7-9
D gene: -
J gene: TRBJ1-1

CDR3 DNA: TGTGCCAGCAGCGTAGAGATCGGCGTGAGCTCCTACAATGAGCAGTTCTTC
CDR3 protein: CASSVEIGVSSYNEQFF
clone size: -
V gene: TRBV9
D gene: -
J gene: TRBJ2-1

CDR3 DNA: TGTGCCAGCAGCTTATTGCCGGGGGTAGGCGGCTACACCTTC
CDR3 protein: CASSLLPGVGGYTF
clone size: -
V gene: TRBV7-2
D gene: -
J gene: TRBJ1-2

CDR3 DNA: TGTGCCAGTACGACGAGGGCAGGGTCGGACTATGGCTACACCTTC
CDR3 protein: CASTTRAGSDYGYTF
clone size: -
V gene: TRBV19
D gene: -
J gene: TRBJ1-2

CDR3 DNA: TGCAGCGTCGGCCGGGACACCAATCAGCCCCAGCATTTT
CDR3 protein: CSVGRDTNQPQHF
clone size: -
V gene: TRBV29-1
D gene: -
J gene: TRBJ1-5

CDR3 DNA: TGTGCCAGCAGCTTAGGACAGGGGAAGAACTCTGGGGCCAACGTCCTGACTTTC
CDR3 protein: CASSLGQGKNSGANVLTF
clone size: many
V gene: TRBV7-9
D gene: TRBD1
J gene: TRBJ2-6

CDR3 DNA: TGTGCCAGCAGCCCAAGACGGGACAATGGCATTCAGTACTTC
CDR3 protein: CASSPRRDNGIQYF
clone size: few
V gene: TRBV7-9
D gene: -
J gene: TRBJ2-4

CDR3 DNA: TGTGCCAGCGCAAGGGTCTCGGGCTATGGCTACACCTTC
CDR3 protein: CASARVSGYGYTF
clone size: few
V gene: TRBV9
D gene: -
J gene: TRBJ1-2

CDR3 DNA: TGCAGCGTATCGCGGCGGAGCTCCAACTCCTATGGCTACACCTTC
CDR3 protein: CSVSRRSSNSYGYTF
clone size: -
V gene: TRBV29-1
D gene: -
J gene: TRBJ1-2

CDR3 DNA: TGTGCCAGCTCACCACCAGGGCTCCAGGGTAATCAGCCCCAGCATTTT
CDR3 protein: CASSPPGLQGNQPQHF
clone size: -
V gene: TRBV18
D gene: -
J gene: TRBJ1-5

CDR3 DNA: TGTGCTAGCAGTCTCGGTACTAGCGCATGTAGCTCCTACAATGAGCAGTTCTTC
CDR3 protein: CASSLGTSACSSYNEQFF
clone size: -
V gene: TRBV7-7
D gene: TRBD2
J gene: TRBJ2-1

CDR3 DNA: TGTGCCAGCAATGGACAGGGACTGAATGAGCAGTTCTTC
CDR3 protein: CASNGQGLNEQFF
clone size: -
V gene: TRBV2
D gene: TRBD1
J gene: TRBJ2-1

CDR3 DNA: TGTGCCAGCAGCCACCCACAGGGGCGGGGGGCAGCCAAAAACATTCAGTACTTC
CDR3 protein: CASSHPQGRGAAKNIQYF
clone size: -
V gene: TRBV14
D gene: -
J gene: TRBJ2-4

CDR3 DNA: TGCGCCAGCAGCTTTAGCGGGAGAAAGAACACCGGGGAGCTGTTTTTT
CDR3 protein: CASSFSGRKNTGELFF
clone size: -
V gene: TRBV5-1
D gene: TRBD2
J gene: TRBJ2-2

CDR3 DNA: TGCGCCAGCAGCTTGGTACAGGGAAGATTCTACGAGCAGTACTTC
CDR3 protein: CASSLVQGRFYEQYF
clone size: once
V gene: TRBV5-1
D gene: -
J gene: TRBJ2-7

CDR3 DNA: TGTGCCAGCAGTTACTTGGGGACAGGTGGTCAAGAGACCCAGTACTTC
CDR3 protein: CASSYLGTGGQETQYF
clone size: -
V gene: TRBV6-5
D gene: TRBD1
J gene: TRBJ2-5

CDR3 DNA: TGTGCCAGCAGTGCCCCGGGACCGACCGGGGGAGAGCAGTTCTTC
CDR3 protein: CASSAPGPTGGEQFF
clone size: -
V gene: TRBV25-1
D gene: -
J gene: TRBJ2-1

CDR3 DNA: TGCAGCGTTGTTGATACGATAACCCACAGGCTCCCCTTTAACACTGAAGCTTTCTTT
CDR3 protein: CSVVDTITHRLPFNTEAFF
clone size: -
V gene: TRBV29-1
D gene: -
J gene: TRBJ1-1

CDR3 DNA: TGCAGCGTTGCCACAGGGGGCGCGAAAAACATTCAGTACTTC
CDR3 protein: CSVATGGAKNIQYF
clone size: -
V gene: TRBV29-1
D gene: TRBD1
J gene: TRBJ2-4

CDR3 DNA: TGTGCCAGCACCTCCGGCCGAGCCAAAAACATTCAGTACTTC
CDR3 protein: CASTSGRAKNIQYF
clone size: few
V gene: TRBV7-9
D gene: -
J gene: TRBJ2-4

CDR3 DNA: TGTGCCAGCAGTCCCGGGACAGGGCGGAACAATGAGCAGTTCTTC
CDR3 protein: CASSPGTGRNNEQFF
clone size: -
V gene: TRBV27
D gene: TRBD1
J gene: TRBJ2-1

CDR3 DNA: TGCAGCGCCCACGGGACAGCGGGGGACTATGGCTACACCTTC
CDR3 protein: CSAHGTAGDYGYTF
clone size: -
V gene: TRBV29-1
D gene: TRBD1
J gene: TRBJ1-2

CDR3 DNA: TGTGCCAGCAGCCCTTGGGGTAGCGGTAATTACAATGAGCAGTTCTTC
CDR3 protein: CASSPWGSGNYNEQFF
clone size: many
V gene: TRBV28
D gene: -
J gene: TRBJ2-1

CDR3 DNA: TGCGCCAGCAGCCAAGAAGGAAAACAGGGCTATGGCTACACCTTC
CDR3 protein: CASSQEGKQGYGYTF
clone size: -
V gene: TRBV4-1
D gene: -
J gene: TRBJ1-2

CDR3 DNA: TGTGCCAGTAGCCCGGGACGGGGTAAGGAAAAACTGTTTTTT
CDR3 protein: CASSPGRGKEKLFF
clone size: many
V gene: TRBV19
D gene: -
J gene: TRBJ1-4

CDR3 DNA: TGTGCCTGGAACTACCCTAGCGGGAGTATTCACAAGCAGTACTTC
CDR3 protein: CAWNYPSGSIHKQYF
clone size: -
V gene: TRBV30
D gene: TRBD2
J gene: TRBJ2-7

CDR3 DNA: TGTGCCAGCAGCGTAGAGGGAGGGAGCTCCTACAATGAGCAGTTCTTC
CDR3 protein: CASSVEGGSSYNEQFF
clone size: few
V gene: TRBV9
D gene: TRBD2
J gene: TRBJ2-1

CDR3 DNA: TGTGCCAGCAGCCCCACCCCCTCCGGGGAGCTGTTTTTT
CDR3 protein: CASSPTPSGELFF
clone size: -
V gene: TRBV11-2
D gene: -
J gene: TRBJ2-2

CDR3 DNA: TGCAGTGCTACAGCTGACTATGGCTACACCTTC
CDR3 protein: CSATADYGYTF
clone size: -
V gene: TRBV20-1
D gene: -
J gene: TRBJ1-2

CDR3 DNA: TGCAGCGTCCGGACAGGGGGAATTAGATCTGGGGCCAACGTCCTGACTTTC
CDR3 protein: CSVRTGGIRSGANVLTF
clone size: few
V gene: TRBV29-1
D gene: TRBD1
J gene: TRBJ2-6

CDR3 DNA: TGTGCCAGCGTTGCGGAGTTTGAGCAGTTCTTC
CDR3 protein: CASVAEFEQFF
clone size: -
V gene: TRBV6-6
D gene: -
J gene: TRBJ2-1

CDR3 DNA: TGTGCCAGCAGTTACTCGATGGCGCAGGTTGGGATTGGCTACACCTTC
CDR3 protein: CASSYSMAQVGIGYTF
clone size: -
V gene: TRBV6-5
D gene: -
J gene: TRBJ1-2

CDR3 DNA: TGCAGCGCTTCCAGGGGCAACTCTGGAAACACCATATATTTT
CDR3 protein: CSASRGNSGNTIYF
clone size: few
V gene: TRBV29-1
D gene: -
J gene: TRBJ1-3

CDR3 DNA: TGCAGCGTCCAAAACAGGAACACTGAAGCTTTCTTT
CDR3 protein: CSVQNRNTEAFF
clone size: -
V gene: TRBV29-1
D gene: -
J gene: TRBJ1-1

CDR3 DNA: TGTGCCAGCAGGAAAAGCTCCTACGAGCAGTACTTC
CDR3 protein: CASRKSSYEQYF
clone size: -
V gene: TRBV2
D gene: -
J gene: TRBJ2-7

CDR3 DNA: TGTGCCAGTAGTATAGGATCGACAGGGATTGAGACCCAGTACTTC
CDR3 protein: CASSIGSTGIETQYF
clone size: -
V gene: TRBV19
D gene: TRBD1
J gene: TRBJ2-5

CDR3 DNA: TGTGCCCGAGGAGGGGCCAATCAGCCCCAGCATTTT
CDR3 protein: CARGGANQPQHF
clone size: -
V gene: TRBV2
D gene: -
J gene: TRBJ1-5

CDR3 DNA: TGCGCCAGCGGCCGGGACAGGGGCTATGAGCAGTTCTTC
CDR3 protein: CASGRDRGYEQFF
clone size: -
V gene: TRBV5-1
D gene: TRBD1
J gene: TRBJ2-1

CDR3 DNA: TGTGCCAGCAGGCGACTAGCGGGAGTCTTCGACGAGCAGTACTTC
CDR3 protein: CASRRLAGVFDEQYF
clone size: -
V gene: TRBV2
D gene: TRBD2
J gene: TRBJ2-7

CDR3 DNA: TGCGCCAGCAGCCAAGTTGATATGGGAATTGTAAATCAGCCCCAGCATTTT
CDR3 protein: CASSQVDMGIVNQPQHF
clone size: -
V gene: TRBV4-1
D gene: -
J gene: TRBJ1-5

CDR3 DNA: TGTGCCAGCAGCTTATTCGGCGGGAGAGGCACAGATACGCAGTATTTT
CDR3 protein: CASSLFGGRGTDTQYF
clone size: few
V gene: TRBV7-3
D gene: TRBD2
J gene: TRBJ2-3

CDR3 DNA: TGTGCCAGCAGCTTCCGACACAATCAGCCCCAGCATTTT
CDR3 protein: CASSFRHNQPQHF
clone size: -
V gene: TRBV11-2
D gene: -
J gene: TRBJ1-5

CDR3 DNA: TGTGCCAGCAGTCTGTCCCGGGCACCAACAGATACGCAGTATTTT
CDR3 protein: CASSLSRAPTDTQYF
clone size: -
V gene: TRBV27
D gene: -
J gene: TRBJ2-3

CDR3 DNA: TGTGCCAGCAAGGGTAGGGGGGGCGCCCCCACAGATACGCAGTATTTT
CDR3 protein: CASKGRGGAPTDTQYF
clone size: -
V gene: TRBV2
D gene: -
J gene: TRBJ2-3